One sample yielded the 32 T cell receptor beta chains listed below, sequenced in a study of T-cell reconstitution after alpha-beta-depleted transplantation in children. Using unique molecular identifiers, the investigators prepared the TCRbeta library. TCRdb passed the PCR reads through MiXCR, listing each CDR3 protein once. The data show around 400,000 distinct CDR3 sequences, about a tenth seen once. This sample comprised PBMCs from the stem cell graft donor, obtained from the stem cell graft. These receptors came from a human donor who donated a stem cell graft to a child with acute myeloid leukemia.

This chain connects TRBV20-1 to TRBJ2-1; 7 nucleotides match TRBD1. V shed 5 bases, J shed 4 bases, and the junction held 5 bases outside the gene matches. The CDR3 consists of 13 residues. Per the germline V gene, CDR1 is DFQATT and CDR2 is SNEGSKA (reference sequence). In DNA, the CDR3 is TGCAGTGCTGCCGGGACAGCTTACAATGAGCAGTTCTTC. Translated, it gives CSAAGTAYNEQFF.

This clonotype was observed many times. J is TRBJ1-5 and V is TRBV25-1; D call uncertain. CDR3 size: 13 residues. V lost 4 bases, J lost 0 bases, and 4 bases lay in between. Per the germline V gene, CDR1 is MGHDK and CDR2 is SYGVNS. DNA of the CDR3: TGTGCCAGCAGTGTAGATAGCAATCAGCCCCAGCATTTT. It is translated as CASSVDSNQPQHF.

This clonotype was observed many times. The chain combines TRBV5-1 with TRBJ2-5; D is perhaps TRBD1 or TRBD2 (5 bases each). The CDR3 runs 14 residues. Deletions cut 5 bases from V and 1 base from J, with 12 bases between. Germline CDR1 is SGHRS and CDR2 is YFSETQ. CDR3 in DNA: TGCGCCAGCAGTTATCAGGGAGCCCAAGAGACCCAGTACTTC. It encodes CASSYQGAQETQYF.

This clonotype was observed many times. This sequence joins TRBV7-2 and TRBJ2-1; TRBD1 matches at 9 bases. From germline, CDR1 is SGHTA and CDR2 FQGNSA. This CDR3 comprises 17 residues. With V trimmed by 7 bases and J by 2 bases, 12 bases remained unmatched. The chain's CDR3 is CASKPPTGTGTYNEQFF. The DNA of the CDR3 is TGTGCCAGCAAACCCCCAACCGGGACAGGGACCTACAATGAGCAGTTCTTC.

The chain has TRBV6-1 and TRBJ2-3; 11 nucleotides line up with TRBD2. CDR3 length: 21 amino acids. The V segment lost 2 bases and the J segment 6 bases; nucleotides outside the gene matches: 22. Germline-derived CDR1 and CDR2 are MNHNS and SASEGT. CDR3 protein: CASSEIRRGLAVPGGSDTQYF. In DNA form, the CDR3 reads TGTGCCAGCAGTGAAATCCGACGGGGACTAGCGGTGCCAGGAGGGTCGGATACGCAGTATTTT.

The chain combines TRBV18 with TRBJ2-2, with no clear D. Germline loops: CDR1 KGHSH, CDR2 LQKENI. CDR3 length: 12 residues. The V end was cut by 5 bases, the J end by 5 bases, with 6 bases between. Here the CDR3 reads CASSSVTGELFF. CDR3 DNA sequence: TGTGCCAGCTCATCAGTGACCGGGGAGCTGTTTTTT.

This chain connects TRBV5-1 to TRBJ2-5; no reliable D call. The germline V gene has CDR1 SGHRS and CDR2 YFSETQ. V lost 2 bases, J lost 3 bases, and 11 bases lay in between. This CDR3 has 14 amino acids. The CDR3 is CASSFTDPKETQYF. The DNA of the CDR3 is TGCGCCAGCAGCTTCACGGACCCGAAAGAGACCCAGTACTTC.

The chain recombines TRBV6-1 with TRBJ2-7; tentatively, D is TRBD1 (6 bases). Germline V lookup: CDR1 MNHNS, CDR2 SASEGT. Trimming took 6 bases from V and 6 from J, leaving 24 bases between them. This CDR3 contains 16 residues. The CDR3 is CASRPRDIPPEGEQYV. Written as DNA, the CDR3 is TGTGCCAGCAGGCCTCGGGACATTCCCCCCGAGGGCGAGCAGTACGTC.

This clonotype occurred a few times. This chain uses TRBV20-1 with TRBJ1-2; 10 nucleotides align to TRBD1. The CDR3 length is 15 residues. J lost 8 bases, V lost 6 bases, and 15 bases had no gene match. Germline CDR1 DFQATT, CDR2 SNEGSKA (reference sequence). As DNA, the CDR3 is TGCAGTGCGCATATCCGGGACAGGGGCCAGCGGGGCTACACCTTC. Translating it yields CSAHIRDRGQRGYTF.

This clonotype has at least ten counts. The CDR3 DNA follows: TGTGCCAGCTCACCTGAGCGGGTTTCAACCGGGGAGCTGTTTTTT. It encodes CASSPERVSTGELFF. The chain is built from TRBV18 and TRBJ2-2; possibly TRBD2 for D (6 bases). V dropped 3 bases and J dropped 5 bases, with 13 bases sitting between them. CDR3 length equals 15 residues. Germline CDR1 KGHSH, CDR2 LQKENI.

This clonotype was recorded many times. V and J are TRBV15 and TRBJ2-3; D possibly uses TRBD1 or TRBD2 (6 bases each). Trimming removed 3 bases at V and 4 bases at J, with 14 bases between. This CDR3 is built from 15 residues. CDR1 is LNHNV, CDR2 YYDKDF, per germline (reference sequence). The CDR3 DNA reads as TGTGCCACCAGCAGCGGGGGCAGGGTCGCAGATACGCAGTATTTT. Translating gives CATSSGGRVADTQYF.

Many counts were recorded for this clonotype. The J gene is TRBJ1-1, the V gene TRBV29-1, with TRBD1 matching over 7 bases. Germline loops: CDR1 SQVTM, CDR2 ANQGSEA. J was trimmed by 5 bases and V by 6 bases; bases with no gene match: 12. The CDR3 runs to 14 residues. The CDR3 loop reads CSVARQGGGTEAFF. Here the CDR3 DNA reads TGCAGCGTGGCGCGACAGGGAGGGGGTACTGAAGCTTTCTTT.

The J gene is TRBJ2-5, the V gene TRBV5-1; 9 bases map to TRBD2. Germline lookup yields CDR1 SGHRS and CDR2 YFSETQ. The CDR3 extends over 17 amino acids. Trimming took 4 bases from V and 4 from J; bases not matched to a gene: 14. The chain's CDR3 is CASSPRAGGTQRETQYF. CDR3 coding DNA: TGCGCCAGCAGCCCCAGGGCGGGGGGGACCCAAAGAGAGACCCAGTACTTC.

This clonotype was picked up a small number of times. The rearrangement links TRBV10-3 to TRBJ1-5; D is unclear. Germline CDR1 ENHRY, CDR2 SYGVKD. There are 13 residues in the CDR3. The germline V and J ends were trimmed by 4 bases and 3 bases, with 7 bases remaining between them. The CDR3 is CAISGQDNQPQHF. The CDR3, as DNA: TGTGCCATCAGTGGTCAGGACAATCAGCCCCAGCATTTT.

The J gene is TRBJ2-5, the V gene TRBV18; D might be TRBD1 (5 bases). V was pared by 3 bases and J by 4 bases, with 15 bases between. Germline lookup yields CDR1 KGHSH and CDR2 LQKENI. The length of the CDR3 is 15 residues. The CDR3 region has the DNA TGTGCCAGCTCACCCCGGCAGGGTGGACGAGAGACCCAGTACTTC. Its translation is CASSPRQGGRETQYF. Looking up the rest from reference TRBV18 and TRBJ2-5 gives the full variable domain: NAGVMQNPRHLVRRRGQEARLRCSPMKGHSHVYWYRQLPEEGLKFMVYLQKENIIDESGMPKERFSAEFPKEGPSILRIQQVVRGDSAAYFCASSPRQGGRETQYFGPGTRLLVL.

This clonotype was detected a few times. This sequence joins TRBV20-1 and TRBJ2-1; D gene uncertain. The CDR3 consists of 14 residues. Per germline, CDR1 DFQATT and CDR2 SNEGSKA (reference sequence). Between the trimmed V and J ends, which lost 3 bases and 0 bases, there was a span of 9 bases. The chain's CDR3 is CSASVASSYNEQFF. The CDR3 region has the DNA TGCAGTGCTAGTGTGGCGAGCTCCTACAATGAGCAGTTCTTC.

This clonotype was found a few times. V and J are TRBV20-1 and TRBJ2-7; TRBD2 matches 10 bases. The trim removed 3 bases at V and 3 bases at J, leaving 8 bases unmatched. The CDR3 contains 15 residues. The V gene's germline CDR1 is DFQATT and CDR2 SNEGSKA (reference sequence). The DNA for the CDR3 is TGCAGTGCTAGTGTTCTAGCGGGAGTTGGCTACGAGCAGTACTTC. Translating gives CSASVLAGVGYEQYF.

The rearrangement uses TRBV12-3 or TRBV12-4 and TRBJ2-4; 8 positions match TRBD1. This CDR3 is built from 16 residues. V was clipped by 2 bases and J by 1 base; unmatched bases: 4. In nucleotides, the CDR3 is TGTGCCAGCAGTTTACAGACAGGGGTGGCCAAAAACATTCAGTACTTC. This encodes CASSLQTGVAKNIQYF.

This clonotype has just a few counts. The genes are TRBV9 and TRBJ1-1; possibly TRBD1 for D (5 bases). This CDR3 spans 15 amino acids. Deletions cut 4 bases from V and 4 bases from J, with 17 bases between. The germline V gene encodes CDR1 SGDLS and CDR2 YYNGEE. This CDR3 reads CASSPSGGRRTEAFF. The CDR3 region has the DNA TGTGCCAGCAGCCCGAGTGGGGGAAGGCGCACTGAAGCTTTCTTT. Full variable domain (rest looked up from reference TRBV9 and TRBJ1-1): DSGVTQTPKHLITATGQRVTLRCSPRSGDLSVYWYQQSLDQGLQFLIQYYNGEERAKGNILERFSAQQFPDLHSELNLSSLELGDSALYFCASSPSGGRRTEAFFGQGTRLTVV.

The chain joins TRBV20-1 to TRBJ2-7; D unclear. Germline V CDR1 and CDR2: DFQATT, SNEGSKA (reference sequence). The CDR3 consists of 13 residues. Trimming took off 1 base at V and 3 bases at J, with 10 bases between the two ends. The CDR3 sequence is CSARARVDYEQYV. Here the CDR3 DNA reads TGCAGTGCTAGAGCAAGGGTTGACTACGAGCAGTACGTC.

This clonotype was counted ten times or more. This sequence joins TRBV2 and TRBJ1-1; D ambiguous. Trimming pared 1 base from V and 0 bases from J, leaving 3 bases between. The germline V gene encodes CDR1 SNHLY and CDR2 FYNNEI. This CDR3 comprises 13 residues. In nucleotides, the CDR3 is TGTGCCAGCAGTGAAGGGTTGAACACTGAAGCTTTCTTT. It codes for CASSEGLNTEAFF.

This clonotype was counted a few times. The genes are TRBV20-1 and TRBJ2-7; possible D gene TRBD2, 6 bases. V gave up 2 bases and J gave up 2 bases, with 25 bases separating them. Germline V gene sequence: CDR1 DFQATT, CDR2 SNEGSKA (reference sequence). The CDR3 contains 18 residues. The CDR3 bases are TGCAGTGCTAGAAAGGGGCTATCGGGAGAGGGGTGGACCTACGAGCAGTACTTC. Translating it yields CSARKGLSGEGWTYEQYF.

The chain couples TRBV4-1 to TRBJ2-7; 7 nucleotides agree with TRBD2. This CDR3 is 15 amino acids long. Germline V gene lookup returns CDR1 MGHRA and CDR2 YSYEKL. Trimming took 3 bases from V and 2 from J; bases not matched to a gene: 7. CDR3: CASSQRVGGAYEQYV. In nucleotides, the CDR3 is TGCGCCAGCAGCCAGAGGGTGGGGGGGGCCTACGAGCAGTACGTC.

This clonotype was counted a few times. It is likely a read error: a sequence one base away is far more abundant. The V gene is TRBV12-3 or TRBV12-4, the J gene TRBJ2-3; D gene unclear. V was shortened by 6 bases and J by 0 bases, with 4 bases between the two germline ends. The CDR3 runs to 12 residues. CDR3 coding DNA: TGTGCCAGCAGGCCTAGCACAGATACGCAGTATTTT. Translated: CASRPSTDTQYF.

This clonotype was counted ten times or more. The rearrangement joins TRBV2 to TRBJ1-4; 8 bases match TRBD1. After removal of 8 bases from V and 7 bases from J, the junction contained 3 bases not matched to a gene. This CDR3 has 12 amino acids. Germline-derived CDR1 and CDR2 are SNHLY and FYNNEI. The CDR3 sequence is CASDRGVEKLFF. The CDR3 DNA sequence: TGTGCCAGCGACAGGGGAGTTGAAAAACTGTTTTTT. Filled out from reference TRBV2 and TRBJ1-4, the complete variable domain reads EPEVTQTPSHQVTQMGQEVILRCVPISNHLYFYWYRQILGQKVEFLVSFYNNEISEKSEIFDDQFSVERPDGSNFTLKIRSTKLEDSAMYFCASDRGVEKLFFGSGTQLSVL.

V gene TRBV29-1 combines with J gene TRBJ2-1, with unresolved D. V was cut by 2 bases and J by 10 bases, with 6 bases left in between. The CDR3 is 10 amino acids. From germline, CDR1 is SQVTM and CDR2 ANQGSEA. This CDR3 reads CSVESGEQFF. The CDR3, as DNA: TGCAGCGTTGAATCAGGCGAGCAGTTCTTC.

This clonotype was seen at least ten times. The V and J genes are TRBV4-1 and TRBJ2-3; 10 bases match TRBD2. CDR3 size: 16 residues. Germline CDR1 reads MGHRA; CDR2 reads YSYEKL. J was trimmed by 1 base and V by 0 bases; bases with no gene match: 1. CDR3: CASSQDGLAGTDTQYF. CDR3 nucleotides: TGCGCCAGCAGCCAAGATGGACTAGCGGGCACAGATACGCAGTATTTT.

About this clonotype itself: The junction departs from germline at one end; a sequencing error may be responsible. For the CDR3, the DNA is TGCAGCGTCGAAGGGTGGGGCCTTCCCAGCACAGATACGCAGTATTTT. Its translation: CSVEGWGLPSTDTQYF. This chain links TRBV29-1 with TRBJ2-3, with D possibly matching TRBD1 (5 bases). CDR1 is SQVTM, CDR2 ANQGSEA, per germline. This CDR3 contains 16 residues.

The V call is TRBV6-1, the J call TRBJ2-7; 8 bases are a match to TRBD2. The CDR3 runs 15 residues. Looked up from germline, CDR1 is MNHNS and CDR2 is SASEGT. Trimming at V came to 5 bases and at J to 0 bases, leaving 6 bases not matched to a gene. The CDR3 region has the DNA TGTGCCAGCAGTCCAAGCCTAGCGGGCTCCTACGAGCAGTACTTC. Translating it yields CASSPSLAGSYEQYF.

Notes on this clonotype: A read error may produce the germline difference seen at one junction end. The chain couples TRBV10-3 to TRBJ2-6; a weak D match, TRBD1 (5 bases). Germline-derived CDR1 and CDR2 are ENHRY and SYGVKD. CDR3 size: 15 residues. In DNA form, the CDR3 reads TGTGCCATCGCCCCACTGCAGTCTGGGGCCAACGGCCTGACTTTC. Protein product: CAIAPLQSGANGLTF.

This clonotype was observed at least ten times. The rearrangement uses TRBV10-3 and TRBJ1-1; D gene ambiguous. This CDR3 is built from 12 residues. V gave up 2 bases and J gave up 10 bases, with 11 bases separating them. Germline assignment: CDR1 ENHRY and CDR2 SYGVKD. The CDR3 reads CAISETDAGAFF. CDR3 DNA sequence: TGTGCCATCAGTGAGACAGATGCGGGAGCTTTCTTT.

Notes on this clonotype: A junction end diverges from the germline sequence, so it may reflect a read error. The CDR3 spells CASSPGLAGSTDMQYF. The CDR3 DNA is TGTGCCAGCAGTCCGGGACTAGCGGGGTCCACAGATATGCAGTATTTT. V is TRBV12-3 or TRBV12-4 and J is TRBJ2-3; the match to TRBD2 covers 13 bases. CDR3 size: 16 residues.